The clone carrying this T cell receptor beta chain was counted between two and nine times. Using immunoSEQ multiplex PCR, the repertoire was profiled, and TCRdb retains in-frame clones only, with some absent. The table lists about 40,000 clones, less than 85% of them singletons. CDR1 is SGHRS, CDR2 YFSETQ, per germline. The CDR3 extends over 15 amino acids. Deletions cut 0 bases from V and 3 bases from J, with 9 bases between. The data originate from a study of cytotoxic CD8 clonotypes in ibrutinib-treated CLL. The sequenced sample was PBMCs, obtained at disease progression, from a patient treated with ibrutinib. The chain uses TRBV5-1 and TRBJ2-2; D may be TRBD2 (6 bases). The source of this sequence is a human donor with chronic lymphocytic leukemia. CDR3 region: CASSLGSGDTGELFF. The CDR3 region has the DNA TGCGCCAGCAGCTTGGGATCGGGGGACACCGGGGAGCTGTTTTTT. Filled out from reference TRBV5-1 and TRBJ2-2, the complete variable domain reads KAGVTQTPRYLIKTRGQQVTLSCSPISGHRSVSWYQQTPGQGLQFLFEYFSETQRNKGNFPGRFSGRQFSNSRSEMNVSTLELGDSALYLCASSLGSGDTGELFFGEGSRLTVL.